A single sample gave rise to the 17 T cell receptor beta chains below, sequenced in a study of early T cells in non-severe SARS-CoV-2 infection. TCRdb itself ran the 5' RACE reads through MiXCR, one entry per CDR3 protein. The sample has about 60,000 distinct CDR3 sequences; over 9.5% are singletons. Sample: whole blood. These receptors were collected from an adult who was a healthcare worker with PCR-confirmed SARS-CoV-2 infection or an uninfected control (not recorded which).

This chain joins TRBV11-2 and TRBJ2-5; a possible D gene is TRBD2 (5 bases). This CDR3 spans 15 amino acids. The V and J ends lost 5 bases and 5 bases respectively, with 18 bases between them. Germline V gene sequence: CDR1 SGHAT, CDR2 FQNNGV. The CDR3 region is CASSGIRRTGETQYF. CDR3 nucleotide sequence: TGTGCCAGCAGCGGAATCAGGCGGACGGGGGAGACCCAGTACTTC. The variable domain in full, completed from reference TRBV11-2 and TRBJ2-5, reads EAGVAQSPRYKIIEKRQSVAFWCNPISGHATLYWYQQILGQGPKLLIQFQNNGVVDDSQLPKDRFSAERLKGVDSTLKIQPAKLEDSAVYLCASSGIRRTGETQYFGPGTRLLVL.

This clonotype was seen a few times. The J gene is TRBJ2-5, the V gene TRBV10-3, with D perhaps matching TRBD1 (5 bases). The CDR3 has 11 amino acids. Germline lookup yields CDR1 ENHRY and CDR2 SYGVKD. Trimming left V 10 bases short and J 0 bases short, with 6 bases between. The CDR3 bases are TGTGCCACGACAGACCAAGAGACCCAGTACTTC. Protein product: CATTDQETQYF.

The V call is TRBV4-1, the J call TRBJ2-1; 11 nucleotides align to TRBD2. Losses at the gene ends were 9 bases for V and 10 bases for J; bases not matched to a gene: 8. CDR1 is MGHRA and CDR2 is YSYEKL in the germline V gene. This CDR3 spans 13 amino acids. CDR3 nucleotide sequence: TGCGCCAGTAGCGGGGGGGCCATCCGGGAGCAGTTCTTC. Translation gives CASSGGAIREQFF.

This clonotype was recorded many times. The J gene is TRBJ2-5, the V gene TRBV29-1; TRBD2 matches at 10 bases. V was pared by 4 bases and J by 4 bases, with 12 bases of the junction left unmatched. Germline V gene lookup returns CDR1 SQVTM and CDR2 ANQGSEA. CDR3 length: 16 residues. As DNA, the CDR3 is TGCAGCGTTGCTCGGTTAGCGGGAGGCTTAAGAGAGACCCAGTACTTC. Its translation is CSVARLAGGLRETQYF.

This clonotype is labeled as medium-sized. The V and J genes are TRBV4-2 and TRBJ2-1; TRBD1 aligns across 10 bases. Trimming removed 1 base from V and 7 bases from J; junction bases left unmatched: 13. CDR3 length: 18 residues. The germline V gene has CDR1 LGHNA and CDR2 YNFKEQ. This chain's CDR3 is CASSQVGQGNPRGNEQFF. The CDR3 DNA reads as TGTGCCAGCAGCCAAGTGGGACAGGGGAACCCTCGAGGGAATGAGCAGTTCTTC.

The rearrangement uses TRBV14 and TRBJ2-1; D call uncertain. The germline CDR1 and CDR2 sequences are SGHDN and FVKESK. V lost 4 bases and J lost 3, with 10 bases in between. The CDR3 spans 14 residues. The CDR3 DNA is TGTGCCAGCAGCCGGTCGTCGGGCTACAATGAGCAGTTCTTC. Translation: CASSRSSGYNEQFF.

The chain has TRBV6-6 and TRBJ2-3, with D uncertain. Germline V gives CDR1 MNHNY, CDR2 SVGAGI (reference sequence). The length of the CDR3 is 12 residues. V lost 2 bases, J lost 4 bases, and 4 bases lay in between. The CDR3 spells CASSYAADTQYF. The CDR3 nucleotides read TGTGCCAGCAGTTACGCGGCAGATACGCAGTATTTT.

CDR3: CASDLLSGNTEAFF. Here the CDR3 DNA reads TGTGCCAGCGATCTTTTATCGGGGAACACTGAAGCTTTCTTT. This chain uses TRBV28 with TRBJ1-1; D ambiguous. V lost 8 bases to trimming and J lost 1 base, with 14 bases between them. The CDR3 covers 14 residues. Germline lookup yields CDR1 MDHEN and CDR2 SYDVKM.

A remark on this clonotype: The CDR3 does not end in the conserved phenylalanine or tryptophan, so this is likely a read error. J is TRBJ2-1 and V is TRBV28, with D hard to call. The CDR3 extends over 13 amino acids. Germline V gene lookup returns CDR1 MDHEN and CDR2 SYDVKM. V was clipped by 5 bases and J by 6 bases, with 11 bases between them. The CDR3 here is CASSPLSRNEQFS. The CDR3 nucleotides read TGTGCCAGCAGTCCGCTTAGTCGCAATGAGCAGTTCTCC.

This chain uses TRBV12-3 or TRBV12-4 with TRBJ2-6; 9 nucleotides agree with TRBD1. Trimming at V came to 6 bases and at J to 0 bases, leaving 9 bases not matched to a gene. The CDR3 is made up of 18 amino acids. The CDR3 sequence: CASSRTGGASSGANVLTF. The CDR3 nucleotides read TGTGCCAGCAGCCGAACAGGGGGCGCGAGCTCTGGGGCCAACGTCCTGACTTTC.

This clonotype was recorded a few times. The rearrangement joins TRBV28 to TRBJ2-1, with no clear D. The CDR3 is 11 amino acids. Trimming stripped 5 bases from V and 5 bases from J, with 4 bases between. CDR1 is MDHEN, CDR2 SYDVKM, per germline. DNA for the CDR3: TGTGCCAGCAGTGTGGACAATGAGCAGTTCTTC. Protein product: CASSVDNEQFF. Together with reference TRBV28 and TRBJ2-1, the CDR3 gives the full variable domain: DVKVTQSSRYLVKRTGEKVFLECVQDMDHENMFWYRQDPGLGLRLIYFSYDVKMKEKGDIPEGYSVSREKKERFSLILESASTNQTSMYLCASSVDNEQFFGPGTRLTVL.

In this sample, this clonotype turned up a few times. This rearrangement joins TRBV5-1 to TRBJ2-1; TRBD1 agrees at 9 bases. Germline lookup yields CDR1 SGHRS and CDR2 YFSETQ. CDR3 length equals 16 residues. V lost 4 bases to trimming and J lost 8 bases; unmatched junction nucleotides: 13. The CDR3: CASSGNGQGLWDEQFF. The CDR3 DNA is TGCGCCAGCAGCGGAAATGGACAGGGGCTATGGGATGAGCAGTTCTTC.

This clonotype was counted at least ten times. The rearrangement uses TRBV7-3 and TRBJ1-5; D remains ambiguous. CDR3 size: 13 residues. CDR1 SGHTA and CDR2 FQGTGA come from the germline V gene. Trimming took off 0 bases at V and 2 bases at J, with 2 bases between the two ends. Written as DNA, the CDR3 is TGTGCCAGCAGCTTAACGGGCAATCAGCCCCAGCATTTT. It is translated as CASSLTGNQPQHF.

This clonotype was counted at least ten times. The chain couples TRBV11-2 to TRBJ2-5; unclear D gene. Trimming stripped 1 base from V and 1 base from J, with 10 bases between. The CDR3 runs 15 residues. Germline lookup yields CDR1 SGHAT and CDR2 FQNNGV. In DNA form, the CDR3 reads TGTGCCAGCAGCTTAGTTGCCGGTCCCCAAGAGACCCAGTACTTC. Residues: CASSLVAGPQETQYF.

This clonotype showed up just a few times. The V and J genes are TRBV29-1 and TRBJ1-1, with D perhaps matching TRBD1 (6 bases). CDR3 length: 15 amino acids. CDR1 is SQVTM, CDR2 ANQGSEA, per germline. V was pared by 3 bases and J by 5 bases, with 19 bases between. CDR3 bases: TGCAGCGTTGATATCGAGCAGGGGTCATGGACTGAAGCTTTCTTT. It yields the protein CSVDIEQGSWTEAFF.

The V call is TRBV6-1, the J call TRBJ1-5; D not certain. V was pared by 11 bases and J by 2 bases, with 10 bases between. Germline CDR1 is MNHNS and CDR2 is SASEGT. The CDR3 runs 12 residues. In DNA form, the CDR3 reads TGTGCCCACGGACCAGGCAATCAGCCCCAGCATTTT. Amino acids: CAHGPGNQPQHF.

Only a few counts were recorded for this clonotype. This chain joins TRBV2 and TRBJ2-2; D not certain. The V end was cut by 6 bases, the J end by 2 bases, with 13 bases between. Germline V gives CDR1 SNHLY, CDR2 FYNNEI. This CDR3 is built from 15 residues. CDR3 sequence reads: CASRGSAANTGELFF. The DNA for the CDR3 is TGTGCCAGCAGGGGTTCGGCTGCCAACACCGGGGAGCTGTTTTTT.